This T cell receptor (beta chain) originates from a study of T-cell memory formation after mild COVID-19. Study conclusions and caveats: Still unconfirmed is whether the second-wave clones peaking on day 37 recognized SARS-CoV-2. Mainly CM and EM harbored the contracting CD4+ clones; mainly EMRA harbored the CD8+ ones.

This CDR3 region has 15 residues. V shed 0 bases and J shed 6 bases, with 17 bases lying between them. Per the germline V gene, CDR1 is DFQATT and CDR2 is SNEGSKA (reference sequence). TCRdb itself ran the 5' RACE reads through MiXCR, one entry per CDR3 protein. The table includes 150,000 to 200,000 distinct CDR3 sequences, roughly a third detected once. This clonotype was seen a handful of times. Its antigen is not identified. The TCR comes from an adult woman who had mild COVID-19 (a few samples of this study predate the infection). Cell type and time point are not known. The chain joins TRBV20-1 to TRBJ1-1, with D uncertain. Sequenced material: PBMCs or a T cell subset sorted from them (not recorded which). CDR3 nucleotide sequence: TGCAGTGCTAGAGATCAGGTGGCATACTCTTCTGAAGCTTTCTTT. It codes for CSARDQVAYSSEAFF.